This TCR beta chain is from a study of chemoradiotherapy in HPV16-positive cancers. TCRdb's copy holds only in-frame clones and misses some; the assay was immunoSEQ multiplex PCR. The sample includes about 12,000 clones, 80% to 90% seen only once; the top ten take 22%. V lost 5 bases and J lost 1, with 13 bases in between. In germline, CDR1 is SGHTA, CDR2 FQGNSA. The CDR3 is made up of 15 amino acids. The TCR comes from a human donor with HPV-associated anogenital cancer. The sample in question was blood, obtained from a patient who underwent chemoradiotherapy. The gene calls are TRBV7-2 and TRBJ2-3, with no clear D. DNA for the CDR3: TGTGCCAGCAGCCCGGCTCGACGGGGCACAGATACGCAGTATTTT. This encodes CASSPARRGTDTQYF. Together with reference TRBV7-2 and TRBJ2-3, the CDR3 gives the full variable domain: GAGVSQSPSNKVTEKGKDVELRCDPISGHTALYWYRQSLGQGLEFLIYFQGNSAPDKSGLPSDRFSAERTGGSVSTLTIQRTQQEDSAVYLCASSPARRGTDTQYFGPGTRLTVL.